The 18 T cell receptor beta chains listed next were all sequenced from one sample in a study of somatic mutations in cytotoxic T cells in rheumatoid arthritis. Only in-frame clones appear in the TCRdb table, and some are missing; sequencing was by immunoSEQ multiplex PCR. The data show about 16,000 clones, with roughly 77% seen just once and roughly 12% held by the top ten. The sample consisted of CD8+ T cells sorted from blood. The receptors derive from an adult with rheumatoid arthritis.

The rearrangement joins TRBV6-1 to TRBJ1-2; D perhaps matches TRBD1 (6 bases). CDR3 length: 14 residues. V was trimmed by 6 bases and J by 6 bases, leaving 17 bases between them. Germline V gene data show CDR1 as MNHNS and CDR2 as SASEGT. The CDR3 sequence: CASRHGEYRDGYTF. The CDR3 nucleotides are TGTGCCAGCAGACATGGCGAGTACAGGGATGGCTACACCTTC.

Written as DNA, the CDR3 is TGTGCCAGCACCGGGCTAGCGGGGGGGCTGGAGACCCAGTACTTC. This sequence encodes CASTGLAGGLETQYF. The chain employs TRBV6-1 and TRBJ2-5, with 12 positions matching TRBD2. With V trimmed by 7 bases and J by 5 bases, 8 bases remained unmatched. From germline, CDR1 is MNHNS and CDR2 SASEGT. The CDR3 extends over 15 amino acids.

The genes are TRBV4-1 and TRBJ1-1; D is perhaps TRBD1 (6 bases). The germline gives CDR1 MGHRA, CDR2 YSYEKL. CDR3 length: 13 residues. V was cut by 6 bases and J by 7 bases, with 15 bases left in between. The CDR3 spells CASSLRTEDEAFF. The CDR3 coding sequence is TGCGCCAGCAGTTTAAGGACAGAGGATGAAGCTTTCTTT.

V gene TRBV28 combines with J gene TRBJ2-7; 8 bases agree with TRBD2. Germline assignment: CDR1 MDHEN and CDR2 SYDVKM. The CDR3 is 15 amino acids. V shed 6 bases, J shed 2 bases, and the junction held 9 bases outside the gene matches. This chain's CDR3 is CASSRRTSSPYEQYV. CDR3 in DNA: TGTGCCAGCAGCCGCCGGACTAGCTCCCCCTACGAGCAGTACGTC.

The rearrangement links TRBV5-1 to TRBJ1-2, with 9 bases lining up with TRBD1. The J segment lost 6 bases and the V segment lost 0 bases, leaving 6 bases of the junction unmatched. The CDR3 sequence is 15 residues long. From germline, CDR1 is SGHRS and CDR2 YFSETQ. CDR3 amino acids: CASSLEGQGIDGYTF. The DNA of the CDR3 is TGCGCCAGCAGCTTGGAGGGACAGGGAATTGATGGCTACACCTTC.

The chain combines TRBV5-8 with TRBJ1-1; D is unclear. Germline-derived CDR1 and CDR2 are SGHTS and YDEGEE. The V gene lost 3 bases and the J gene lost 0 bases, with 12 bases spanning the gap. This CDR3 spans 15 amino acids. In nucleotides, the CDR3 is TGTGCCAGCAGCTCCGTAAGGGCTATGAACACTGAAGCTTTCTTT. It translates to CASSSVRAMNTEAFF.

The chain carries TRBV13 and TRBJ1-3; 7 nucleotides line up with TRBD1. Per germline, CDR1 PRHDT and CDR2 FYEKMQ (reference sequence). V lost 3 bases to trimming and J lost 0 bases; unmatched junction nucleotides: 5. The CDR3 is made up of 16 amino acids. The CDR3 nucleotides are TGTGCCAGCAGCTTCCAAGGGGGCCACTCTGGAAACACCATATATTTT. It encodes CASSFQGGHSGNTIYF.

The chain employs TRBV2 and TRBJ1-5; 7 bases agree with TRBD1. The CDR3 extends over 15 amino acids. From germline, CDR1 is SNHLY and CDR2 FYNNEI. J gave up 4 bases and V 6 bases, and 9 bases lay outside the gene matches. The CDR3 loop reads CASRAGTASNQPQHF. The CDR3 nucleotides read TGTGCCAGCAGGGCAGGGACAGCGTCTAATCAGCCCCAGCATTTT. The whole variable domain, filled in from reference TRBV2 and TRBJ1-5, reads EPEVTQTPSHQVTQMGQEVILRCVPISNHLYFYWYRQILGQKVEFLVSFYNNEISEKSEIFDDQFSVERPDGSNFTLKIRSTKLEDSAMYFCASRAGTASNQPQHFGDGTRLSIL.

The chain couples TRBV28 to TRBJ2-5; 12 bases align to TRBD2. The V gene's germline CDR1 is MDHEN and CDR2 SYDVKM. Trimming cost V 2 bases and J 5 bases; bases outside gene matches: 6. CDR3 length: 16 amino acids. CDR3 loop: CASSLRTSGDKETQYF. The CDR3 DNA is TGTGCCAGCAGTTTAAGGACTAGCGGGGATAAGGAGACCCAGTACTTC. The full variable domain, in which reference TRBV28 and TRBJ2-5 provide the parts outside the CDR3, is DVKVTQSSRYLVKRTGEKVFLECVQDMDHENMFWYRQDPGLGLRLIYFSYDVKMKEKGDIPEGYSVSREKKERFSLILESASTNQTSMYLCASSLRTSGDKETQYFGPGTRLLVL.

The chain joins TRBV6-4 to TRBJ1-6; D is perhaps TRBD1 (5 bases). The CDR3 runs to 15 residues. Germline CDR1 is MRHNA and CDR2 is SNTAGT. V was shortened by 3 bases and J by 5 bases, with 11 bases between the two germline ends. The CDR3 is CASSESEGNNSPLHF. The CDR3 DNA sequence: TGTGCCAGCAGTGAGTCGGAGGGGAATAATTCACCCCTCCACTTT.

V is TRBV27 and J is TRBJ2-5; possible D gene TRBD1, 6 bases. The CDR3 totals 16 residues. V was trimmed by 5 bases and J by 5 bases, leaving 21 bases between them. Germline CDR1 MNHEY, CDR2 SMNVEV (reference sequence). The CDR3 loop is CASSGTTGSWKETQYF. CDR3 DNA sequence: TGTGCCAGCAGTGGAACGACAGGATCCTGGAAGGAGACCCAGTACTTC.

In this sample, this clone turned up once. This CDR3 reads CASSLLSEADPMNLYEQYV. Written as DNA, the CDR3 is TGTGCCAGCAGCTTATTGAGCGAGGCAGACCCGATGAACCTATACGAGCAGTACGTC. V gene TRBV11-3 combines with J gene TRBJ2-7; D remains unclear. Germline lookup yields CDR1 SGHNT and CDR2 YENEEA. The CDR3 is made up of 19 amino acids. The V and J ends lost 2 bases and 4 bases respectively, with 27 bases between them.

The V call is TRBV12-1, the J call TRBJ2-3; the table's D call TRBD1 went unverified against the DNA. TRBV12-1 is deemed a pseudogene. There are 19 residues in the CDR3. The CDR3 coding sequence is TGTGCCAGCAGCTCGGGCAGACTACCCCCGGGACACCGCACAGATACGCAGTATTTT. Its protein product is CASSSGRLPPGHRTDTQYF.

The chain has TRBV2 and TRBJ1-2; TRBD1 matches 7 bases. Germline V gives CDR1 SNHLY, CDR2 FYNNEI. This CDR3 has 14 residues. The V gene end was trimmed by 4 bases and the J gene end by 2 bases; junction bases not matched to a gene: 4. The CDR3 reads CASSGDSRNYGYTF. CDR3 DNA: TGTGCCAGCAGTGGGGACAGTAGAAACTATGGCTACACCTTC.

The chain combines TRBV7-3 with TRBJ2-2; TRBD1 or TRBD2 may be the D gene (5 bases each). The germline V gene encodes CDR1 SGHTA and CDR2 FQGTGA. The CDR3 runs to 16 residues. V lost 0 bases and J 6 bases, leaving 14 bases between the germline ends. Here the CDR3 reads CASSLTSRGSAGELFF. The DNA of the CDR3 is TGTGCCAGCAGCTTAACGTCTCGGGGCTCAGCCGGGGAGCTGTTTTTT.

This clone was recorded only once. The V and J genes are TRBV11-1 and TRBJ1-2; D is perhaps TRBD1 (5 bases). Trimming shortened V by 3 bases and J by 4 bases, and 9 bases separated the two germline ends. The CDR3 totals 13 residues. Germline CDR1 SGHAT, CDR2 FQDESV (reference sequence). CDR3 nucleotide sequence: TGTGCCAGCAGCTTCCCAAGGGGCTATGGCTACACCTTC. It codes for CASSFPRGYGYTF.

This clone is deemed medium-sized (0.01 to 0.1%). The V and J genes are TRBV7-9 and TRBJ2-2; D is possibly TRBD1 (5 bases). V lost 8 bases to trimming and J lost 4 bases, with 17 bases between them. This CDR3 contains 15 residues. Per germline, CDR1 SEHNR and CDR2 FQNEAQ (reference sequence). The CDR3 DNA reads as TGTGCCAGCCCTAACGGGCAGGGCCCCACCGGGGAGCTGTTTTTT. It codes for CASPNGQGPTGELFF. Full variable domain (missing parts from reference TRBV7-9 and TRBJ2-2): DTGVSQNPRHKITKRGQNVTFRCDPISEHNRLYWYRQTLGQGPEFLTYFQNEAQLEKSRLLSDRFSAERPKGSFSTLEIQRTEQGDSAMYLCASPNGQGPTGELFFGEGSRLTVL.

This clone was seen only a few times. The rearrangement uses TRBV19 and TRBJ2-1; 10 bases are shared with TRBD1. Germline trimming cut 6 bases from V and 2 bases from J; bases unmatched to any gene: 4. Germline loops: CDR1 LNHDA, CDR2 SQIVND (reference sequence). CDR3 length: 15 residues. The CDR3 region has the DNA TGTGCCAGTAGAAGGACAGGGGGGGCCTACAATGAGCAGTTCTTC. Protein sequence: CASRRTGGAYNEQFF.